Each of the 5 T cell receptor beta chains below was sequenced from the same sample in a study of cytomegalovirus exposure and HLA in healthy donors. 60 Vbeta and 13 Jbeta primers were used in PCR. Assay used: immunoSEQ multiplex PCR; TCRdb lists only in-frame clones, some missing. This table holds 100,000 to 150,000 clones, approximately 78% found once. Sequenced input: PBMCs. Receptors were obtained from a female donor in good health and CMV-seronegative.

CDR3 nucleotides: TGTGCCAGCACCAAAACTTGGACAGAGGACACTGAAGCTTTCTTT. Residues: CASTKTWTEDTEAFF. The rearrangement joins TRBV27 to TRBJ1-1, with a tentative D call TRBD1 (6 bases). The CDR3 totals 15 residues. Per the germline V gene, CDR1 is MNHEY and CDR2 is SMNVEV (reference sequence). V shed 7 bases and J shed 3 bases, with 18 bases lying between them.

The chain is built from TRBV6-5 and TRBJ1-1, with a tentative D call TRBD1 (5 bases). The CDR3 covers 15 residues. Trimming cost V 2 bases and J 0 bases, with 10 bases left between them. From germline, CDR1 is MNHEY and CDR2 SVGAGI. The CDR3 DNA reads TGTGCCAGCAGTTACAGGGGATTCATGAACACTGAAGCTTTCTTT. It specifies CASSYRGFMNTEAFF.

The chain uses TRBV29-1 and TRBJ2-3; possibly TRBD1 for D (5 bases). Trimming cost V 3 bases and J 1 base, with 17 bases left between them. The CDR3 is made up of 16 amino acids. The germline CDR1 and CDR2 sequences are SQVTM and ANQGSEA. The CDR3 protein is CSVEGGARVGTDTQYF. As DNA, the CDR3 is TGCAGCGTTGAGGGTGGGGCGAGAGTGGGCACAGATACGCAGTATTTT.

V usage is TRBV4-3 and J usage is TRBJ1-2, with 9 bases lining up with TRBD1. Trimming took 0 bases from V and 4 from J; bases not matched to a gene: 12. CDR3 length: 18 amino acids. Germline V gene data show CDR1 as LGHNA and CDR2 as YSLEER. DNA for the CDR3: TGCGCCAGCAGCCAAGAAGGGGGACAGGGAGGAGGAGTCTATGGCTACACCTTC. Encoded protein: CASSQEGGQGGGVYGYTF.

This chain connects TRBV6-1 to TRBJ2-5, with D possibly matching TRBD1 (5 bases). Trimming removed 5 bases at V and 5 bases at J, with 12 bases between. CDR3 size: 13 residues. Germline values: CDR1 MNHNS, CDR2 SASEGT. The CDR3 DNA is TGTGCCAGCAGTCGACAGTCCGAGGAGACCCAGTACTTC. Protein sequence: CASSRQSEETQYF.